The 11 T cell receptor beta chains below were found in one sample sequenced in a study of T cell responses to AZD1222 COVID-19 vaccine. Sequencing was performed with immunoSEQ multiplex PCR; in TCRdb, only in-frame clones are kept and a portion is missing. The sample yields more than 95,000 clones, less than 95% seen once. The input for sequencing was peripheral blood, taken on day 0 of AZD1222 vaccination. These receptors came from an adult in good health.

The chain employs TRBV7-9 and TRBJ1-1; 7 nucleotides match TRBD1. The V gene end was trimmed by 5 bases and the J gene end by 0 bases; junction bases not matched to a gene: 9. The CDR3 totals 16 residues. CDR1 is SEHNR, CDR2 FQNEAQ, per germline (reference sequence). CDR3 bases: TGTGCCAGCAGCCCCCCGAGGGGGCCCATGAACACTGAAGCTTTCTTT. Translated: CASSPPRGPMNTEAFF.

This clone was recorded only once. This chain joins TRBV12-3 or TRBV12-4 and TRBJ1-2; D uncertain. The CDR3 contains 13 residues. V lost 2 bases, J lost 8 bases, and 12 bases lay in between. CDR3: CASSLRRESGYTF. The CDR3 DNA sequence: TGTGCCAGCAGTTTAAGACGGGAGAGCGGCTACACCTTC.

This clone was detected once. The rearrangement links TRBV18 to TRBJ1-3; 9 bases align to TRBD1. This CDR3 comprises 17 residues. Germline CDR1 reads KGHSH; CDR2 reads LQKENI. V trimming: 1 base; J trimming: 7 bases; junction bases outside the gene matches: 11. The CDR3: CASSPLGPGQGHNTIYF. The CDR3, as DNA: TGTGCCAGCTCACCACTGGGTCCGGGACAGGGTCACAACACCATATATTTT.

V is TRBV12-3 or TRBV12-4 and J is TRBJ1-1, with unresolved D. Trimming pared 3 bases from V and 3 bases from J, leaving 8 bases between. The CDR3 totals 13 residues. DNA for the CDR3: TGTGCCAGCAGTTTTGAAGTCGACACTGAAGCTTTCTTT. As protein: CASSFEVDTEAFF.

The chain combines TRBV7-3 with TRBJ2-2; a possible D gene is TRBD2 (6 bases). V dropped 5 bases and J dropped 6 bases, with 10 bases sitting between them. From germline, CDR1 is SGHTA and CDR2 FQGTGA. The CDR3 totals 13 residues. CDR3 in DNA: TGTGCCAGCAGCATGCGGGACCCCGGGGAGCTGTTTTTT. It yields the protein CASSMRDPGELFF. The entire variable domain, with the rest obtained from reference TRBV7-3 and TRBJ2-2, is as follows: GAGVSQTPSNKVTEKGKYVELRCDPISGHTALYWYRQSLGQGPEFLIYFQGTGAADDSGLPNDRFFAVRPEGSVSTLKIQRTERGDSAVYLCASSMRDPGELFFGEGSRLTVL.

This rearrangement joins TRBV3-1 (or the pseudogene TRBV3-2) to TRBJ1-5; D is uncertain. The ends were cut back, 6 bases at V and 2 bases at J, with 14 bases in the middle. The CDR3 is 15 amino acids. CDR1 is LGHDT and CDR2 is YNNKEL in the germline V gene (reference sequence). The CDR3 DNA is TGTGCCAGCAGTCATGGATCCGGGGGCAATCAGCCCCAGCATTTT. It is translated as CASSHGSGGNQPQHF.

This sequence joins TRBV12-3 or TRBV12-4 and TRBJ1-5, with D possibly TRBD1 on 6 matching bases. Trimming cost V 10 bases and J 2 bases, with 12 bases left between them. This CDR3 spans 13 amino acids. CDR3 bases: TGTGCCACATGGGCAGGGGGCAATCAGCCCCAGCATTTT. Its protein product is CATWAGGNQPQHF.

The chain has TRBV30 and TRBJ2-7; possibly TRBD1 for D (5 bases). V lost 2 bases and J 2 bases, leaving 10 bases between the germline ends. Germline assignment: CDR1 GTSNPN and CDR2 SVGIG (reference sequence). The CDR3 has 13 residues. CDR3 loop: CAWSIGVAYEQYF. The CDR3 nucleotides read TGTGCCTGGAGTATAGGGGTTGCCTACGAGCAGTACTTC.

Worth noting for this clone: Other DNA variants within this sample encode the same CDR3. The chain couples TRBV5-4 to TRBJ2-3; D gene ambiguous. The CDR3 consists of 13 residues. In germline, CDR1 is SGHNT, CDR2 YYREEE (reference sequence). V lost 4 bases, J lost 1 base, and 7 bases lay in between. In nucleotides, the CDR3 is TGTGCCAGCAGCCTCTGGGGCACAGATACGCAGTATTTT. Translating gives CASSLWGTDTQYF.

V usage is TRBV5-4 and J usage is TRBJ2-7; 7 bases map to TRBD1. V trimming: 0 bases; J trimming: 2 bases; junction bases outside the gene matches: 5. CDR1 SGHNT and CDR2 YYREEE come from the germline V gene (reference sequence). The CDR3 totals 15 residues. The CDR3 nucleotides are TGTGCCAGCAGCTTGGCCAAGACAGGGACCTACGAGCAGTACTTC. This sequence encodes CASSLAKTGTYEQYF.

This CDR3 is CASSSRGSLQETQYF. The DNA for the CDR3 is TGTGCCAGCAGCTCCCGGGGCAGCCTCCAAGAGACCCAGTACTTC. V and J are TRBV13 and TRBJ2-5; D is possibly TRBD1 or TRBD2 (5 bases each). Trimming removed 4 bases from V and 1 base from J, with 13 bases in between. The CDR3 sequence is 15 residues long. Germline V gene data show CDR1 as PRHDT and CDR2 as FYEKMQ (reference sequence).